Below, 32 T cell receptor beta chains from the same sample are listed, as sequenced in a study of T cells after posttransplantation cyclophosphamide (TCRdb year 2016). The method was the immunoSEQ multiplex PCR assay. Held by TCRdb, this immuneACCESS table contains in-frame sequences only and omits some clones. Under half of the omission traces to an unresolved V gene where checked; the cause of the rest is unknown. The sample records some 52,000 clones, roughly 84% of which are singletons. The ten largest clones capture 2.8% of the sample. The sequenced sample was PBMCs. These receptors came from a man between 25 and 39 years old with a blood cancer, CMV-positive, and with a related stem cell donor.

CDR3 loop: CASASGRNEQFF. CDR3 bases: TGTGCCTCCGCTAGCGGGAGGAATGAGCAGTTCTTC. The chain uses TRBV7-3 and TRBJ2-1; 11 bases line up with TRBD2. CDR1 and CDR2 from the germline V gene are SGHTA and FQGTGA. After removal of 11 bases from V and 7 bases from J, the junction contained 4 bases not matched to a gene. CDR3 size: 12 residues.

This clone came up a few times. V usage is TRBV6-5 and J usage is TRBJ1-3; 10 nucleotides match TRBD1. V trimming: 9 bases; J trimming: 0 bases; junction bases outside the gene matches: 2. Germline V lookup: CDR1 MNHEY, CDR2 SVGAGI. The CDR3 has 14 residues. This CDR3 is CASRTGGSGNTIYF. In nucleotides, the CDR3 is TGTGCCAGTCGGACAGGGGGCTCTGGAAACACCATATATTTT.

This clone was counted between two and nine times. The chain combines TRBV10-3 with TRBJ2-3; D uncertain. Germline loops: CDR1 ENHRY, CDR2 SYGVKD. This CDR3 is built from 11 residues. V was clipped by 8 bases and J by 1 base, with 4 bases between them. CDR3 sequence: CAIGRTDTQYF. CDR3 DNA: TGTGCCATCGGCCGCACAGATACGCAGTATTTT.

The rearrangement links TRBV6-6 to TRBJ2-3; D gene unclear. V was clipped by 2 bases and J by 0 bases, with 9 bases between them. Germline loops: CDR1 MNHNY, CDR2 SVGAGI (reference sequence). The CDR3 consists of 15 residues. The CDR3 DNA is TGTGCCAGCAGTTACGCAGACTCCAGCACAGATACGCAGTATTTT. This sequence encodes CASSYADSSTDTQYF.

The genes are TRBV5-1 and TRBJ2-6, with a weak D call TRBD1 (6 bases). CDR3 length: 18 amino acids. With 7 bases removed from V and 0 bases from J, the gap between germline ends came to 20 bases. CDR1 and CDR2 from the germline V gene are SGHRS and YFSETQ. CDR3 DNA: TGCGCCAGCGGAACCGGACAGATACGCTACTCTGGGGCCAACGTCCTGACTTTC. Residues: CASGTGQIRYSGANVLTF.

The chain is built from TRBV6-5 and TRBJ2-5, with 8 positions matching TRBD1. Germline V gene lookup returns CDR1 MNHEY and CDR2 SVGAGI. The length of the CDR3 is 14 residues. The J segment lost 4 bases and the V segment lost 5 bases, leaving 6 bases of the junction unmatched. CDR3 DNA sequence: TGTGCCAGCAGTGACACAGGGGGTCCAGAGACCCAGTACTTC. This encodes CASSDTGGPETQYF.

The chain combines TRBV25-1 with TRBJ2-2, with 7 bases lining up with TRBD2. Germline V lookup: CDR1 MGHDK, CDR2 SYGVNS. The V segment lost 8 bases and the J segment 7 bases; nucleotides outside the gene matches: 16. The CDR3 is 16 residues long. CDR3 DNA sequence: TGTGCCAGCTCAGCACTGTCGGGAGGAAGGGGCGGGGAGCTGTTTTTT. Its translation is CASSALSGGRGGELFF.

The rearrangement joins TRBV9 to TRBJ1-3; D is unresolved. Germline CDR1 and CDR2: SGDLS and YYNGEE. Trimming pared 0 bases from V and 2 bases from J, leaving 12 bases between. This CDR3 has 16 amino acids. The CDR3 coding sequence is TGTGCCAGCAGCGTAGATCTCGAGACACCTGGAAACACCATATATTTT. It encodes CASSVDLETPGNTIYF.

Only a few counts were recorded for this clone. The chain couples TRBV2 to TRBJ2-7; D perhaps matches TRBD1 (6 bases). V was trimmed by 3 bases and J by 3 bases, leaving 12 bases between them. The germline gives CDR1 SNHLY, CDR2 FYNNEI. This CDR3 spans 14 amino acids. In DNA, the CDR3 is TGTGCCAGCAGTGACCGAGGACAGATCTACGAGCAGTACTTC. Translating gives CASSDRGQIYEQYF.

V and J are TRBV11-2 and TRBJ2-7, with a tentative D call TRBD1 (6 bases). Looked up from germline, CDR1 is SGHAT and CDR2 is FQNNGV. V was pared by 5 bases and J by 2 bases, with 13 bases between. This CDR3 has 14 residues. CDR3 loop: CASSPTPGAYEQYF. The CDR3 DNA sequence: TGTGCCAGCAGCCCTACACCAGGGGCCTACGAGCAGTACTTC. Combining the CDR3 with reference TRBV11-2 and TRBJ2-7 gives the whole variable domain EAGVAQSPRYKIIEKRQSVAFWCNPISGHATLYWYQQILGQGPKLLIQFQNNGVVDDSQLPKDRFSAERLKGVDSTLKIQPAKLEDSAVYLCASSPTPGAYEQYFGPGTRLTVT.

The V call is TRBV7-2, the J call TRBJ2-3; D unresolved. Germline V gene data show CDR1 as SGHTA and CDR2 as FQGNSA. The CDR3 length is 12 residues. Trimming shortened V by 7 bases and J by 6 bases, and 11 bases separated the two germline ends. CDR3 in amino acids: CASTPTRDTQYF. DNA of the CDR3: TGTGCCAGCACCCCCACGAGGGATACGCAGTATTTT.

The table lists this clone with a count of one. CDR3 residues: CASSLAAGRETF. The CDR3, as DNA: TGTGCCAGCAGCTTAGCCGCGGGAAGGGAGACCTTC. The genes are TRBV7-2 and TRBJ1-2; no clear D gene. Trimming took 0 bases from V and 14 from J, leaving 13 bases between them. CDR1 SGHTA and CDR2 FQGNSA come from the germline V gene. This CDR3 comprises 12 residues.

The V gene is TRBV2, the J gene TRBJ2-5, with D possibly matching TRBD1 (6 bases). The V end was cut by 6 bases, the J end by 1 base, with 9 bases between. This CDR3 is 13 amino acids long. Germline CDR1 SNHLY, CDR2 FYNNEI. The DNA for the CDR3 is TGTGCCAGCAGGGTAGGGGGCCAAGAGACCCAGTACTTC. It codes for CASRVGGQETQYF. Based on the CDR3 plus reference TRBV2 and TRBJ2-5, the full variable domain is EPEVTQTPSHQVTQMGQEVILRCVPISNHLYFYWYRQILGQKVEFLVSFYNNEISEKSEIFDDQFSVERPDGSNFTLKIRSTKLEDSAMYFCASRVGGQETQYFGPGTRLLVL.

This clone was seen only once. This sequence joins TRBV19 and TRBJ2-3; the match to TRBD2 covers 12 bases. The V segment lost 5 bases and the J segment 5 bases; nucleotides outside the gene matches: 14. The CDR3 totals 18 residues. The V gene's germline CDR1 is LNHDA and CDR2 SQIVND (reference sequence). The CDR3 nucleotides read TGTGCCAGTAGTCCCGCCTGGACTAGCGGGATTAGAGGAGATACGCAGTATTTT. It yields the protein CASSPAWTSGIRGDTQYF.

The gene calls are TRBV10-3 and TRBJ2-7; D unresolved. Deletions cut 8 bases from V and 1 base from J, with 15 bases between. The V gene's germline CDR1 is ENHRY and CDR2 SYGVKD. The CDR3 has 14 amino acids. CDR3 residues: CAISPGASSYEQYF. The DNA for the CDR3 is TGTGCCATCTCCCCGGGTGCCTCTTCCTACGAGCAGTACTTC.

The chain employs TRBV6-1 and TRBJ2-5, with 7 bases aligning to TRBD2. The CDR3 loop spans 17 amino acids. V was clipped by 2 bases and J by 3 bases; unmatched bases: 12. Germline CDR1 reads MNHNS; CDR2 reads SASEGT. This CDR3 reads CASSEHPRTSSKETQYF. In DNA form, the CDR3 reads TGTGCCAGCAGTGAACACCCTCGGACTAGTTCTAAAGAGACCCAGTACTTC.

The chain is built from TRBV28 and TRBJ2-1; 8 positions agree with TRBD1. The CDR3 length is 14 residues. Looked up from germline, CDR1 is MDHEN and CDR2 is SYDVKM. The V gene end was trimmed by 3 bases and the J gene end by 10 bases; junction bases not matched to a gene: 8. This chain's CDR3 is CASSFLQGAKEQFF. The CDR3 DNA sequence: TGTGCCAGCAGTTTTCTCCAGGGGGCAAAAGAGCAGTTCTTC.

The chain employs TRBV5-6 and TRBJ2-7; 8 bases are shared with TRBD1. Trimming removed 4 bases from V and 5 bases from J; junction bases left unmatched: 11. The germline V gene encodes CDR1 SGHDT and CDR2 YYEEEE. This CDR3 is 15 amino acids long. CDR3 DNA: TGTGCCAGCAGCACCTCGTGGACAGGGCACCACGAGCAGTACTTC. It codes for CASSTSWTGHHEQYF.

The chain carries TRBV11-2 and TRBJ2-2, with 8 bases lining up with TRBD2. From germline, CDR1 is SGHAT and CDR2 FQNNGV. With V trimmed by 2 bases and J by 1 base, 9 bases remained unmatched. There are 18 residues in the CDR3. Here the CDR3 DNA reads TGTGCCAGCAGCTTATTACTGACAACTAGCGGGAACACCGGGGAGCTGTTTTTT. Encoded protein: CASSLLLTTSGNTGELFF.

The J gene is TRBJ2-1, the V gene TRBV5-1; 11 nucleotides line up with TRBD2. From germline, CDR1 is SGHRS and CDR2 YFSETQ. Trimming took 1 base from V and 9 from J; bases not matched to a gene: 6. The CDR3 has 15 amino acids. DNA for the CDR3: TGCGCCAGCAGCTTGACTAGCGGGAGAGAGGGTGAGCAGTTCTTC. Translated: CASSLTSGREGEQFF.

This clone was observed a handful of times. The V call is TRBV18, the J call TRBJ2-5, with D possibly being TRBD1 (7 bases). Germline V gene lookup returns CDR1 KGHSH and CDR2 LQKENI. The CDR3 covers 15 residues. The V end was cut by 6 bases, the J end by 5 bases, with 19 bases between. CDR3 in amino acids: CASSPRQGLEETQYF. The CDR3 bases are TGTGCCAGCTCCCCGCGACAGGGACTTGAGGAGACCCAGTACTTC.

The chain couples TRBV4-3 to TRBJ2-7; 7 bases fit TRBD2. The CDR3 is made up of 15 amino acids. From germline, CDR1 is LGHNA and CDR2 YSLEER. J was trimmed by 3 bases and V by 0 bases; bases with no gene match: 5. The CDR3 DNA reads TGCGCCAGCAGCCAAGAAACTAGCGCCAGCTACGAGCAGTACTTC. Translating it yields CASSQETSASYEQYF.

The chain uses TRBV6-5 and TRBJ2-1, with D uncertain. Germline V gene data show CDR1 as MNHEY and CDR2 as SVGAGI. Trimming pared 4 bases from V and 1 base from J, leaving 8 bases between. The CDR3 runs to 14 residues. This CDR3 is CASSSQNSYNEQFF. CDR3 DNA: TGTGCCAGCAGTTCCCAGAATTCCTACAATGAGCAGTTCTTC.

The chain recombines TRBV4-3 with TRBJ2-1, with D possibly matching TRBD2 (6 bases). V lost 4 bases to trimming and J lost 3 bases, with 10 bases between them. The CDR3 is 14 amino acids. CDR1 is LGHNA, CDR2 YSLEER, per germline. The CDR3 DNA sequence: TGCGCCAGCAGCCTGGGAGGCGACTACAATGAGCAGTTCTTC. The encoded protein is CASSLGGDYNEQFF.

The chain carries TRBV7-3 and TRBJ2-2; no firm D call. In germline, CDR1 is SGHTA, CDR2 FQGTGA. V was trimmed by 10 bases and J by 8 bases, leaving 5 bases between them. This CDR3 comprises 9 residues. The CDR3 bases are TGTGCCACTAGTGGGGAGCTGTTTTTT. It is translated as CATSGELFF.

J is TRBJ1-1 and V is TRBV6-5; tentative D call: TRBD1 (5 bases). The CDR3 is made up of 15 amino acids. Germline V CDR1 and CDR2: MNHEY, SVGAGI. V lost 0 bases and J lost 11, with 19 bases in between. The chain's CDR3 is CASSYSGGGVSVAFF. The CDR3 region has the DNA TGTGCCAGCAGTTACTCGGGGGGAGGGGTTTCTGTGGCTTTCTTT.

This chain joins TRBV4-2 and TRBJ2-1, with 7 nucleotides matching TRBD1. CDR1 is LGHNA and CDR2 is YNFKEQ in the germline V gene. V shed 1 base and J 0 bases; nucleotides not matched to a gene: 0. The CDR3 runs to 15 residues. CDR3 sequence reads: CASSQGTGSYNEQFF. CDR3 nucleotides: TGTGCCAGCAGCCAAGGGACAGGCTCCTACAATGAGCAGTTCTTC.

This clone was counted a single time. The chain recombines TRBV28 with TRBJ2-1; 8 positions agree with TRBD2. This CDR3 region has 15 residues. Germline-derived CDR1 and CDR2 are MDHEN and SYDVKM. The V and J ends lost 3 bases and 6 bases, in that order; junction bases with no gene match: 7. CDR3 bases: TGTGCCAGCAGTTTGACGGTAGCGGGAAGCAATGAGCAGTTCTTC. Residues: CASSLTVAGSNEQFF.

This clone was counted between two and nine times. V usage is TRBV6-6 and J usage is TRBJ1-1; D perhaps matches TRBD1 (5 bases). CDR1 MNHNY and CDR2 SVGAGI come from the germline V gene (reference sequence). This CDR3 contains 16 residues. V was shortened by 2 bases and J by 3 bases, with 16 bases between the two germline ends. CDR3 bases: TGTGCCAGCAGTTACCGGGTCATTCAAGGGGACACTGAAGCTTTCTTT. It yields the protein CASSYRVIQGDTEAFF.

This chain connects TRBV11-2 to TRBJ2-1; D is possibly TRBD1 (7 bases). The germline V gene has CDR1 SGHAT and CDR2 FQNNGV. V was pared by 5 bases and J by 4 bases, with 12 bases between. This CDR3 is built from 14 residues. CDR3: CASSQGDLYNEQFF. The CDR3 nucleotides are TGTGCCAGCAGCCAGGGGGACTTATACAATGAGCAGTTCTTC.

This chain connects TRBV18 to TRBJ2-1; tentative D call: TRBD2 (6 bases). Germline CDR1 KGHSH, CDR2 LQKENI. V was trimmed by 0 bases and J by 5 bases, leaving 17 bases between them. The CDR3 covers 17 residues. CDR3 bases: TGTGCCAGCTCACCACCTATTGGTAGCGGCGGAAACAATGAGCAGTTCTTC. Translated, it gives CASSPPIGSGGNNEQFF. Based on the CDR3 plus reference TRBV18 and TRBJ2-1, the full variable domain is NAGVMQNPRHLVRRRGQEARLRCSPMKGHSHVYWYRQLPEEGLKFMVYLQKENIIDESGMPKERFSAEFPKEGPSILRIQQVVRGDSAAYFCASSPPIGSGGNNEQFFGPGTRLTVL.

V is TRBV5-1 and J is TRBJ2-5; TRBD2 might be the D (6 bases). Germline V lookup: CDR1 SGHRS, CDR2 YFSETQ. V was clipped by 1 base and J by 5 bases, with 15 bases between them. The CDR3 covers 15 residues. CDR3: CASSLYGGMTETQYF. The CDR3 DNA reads as TGCGCCAGCAGCTTGTACGGCGGGATGACGGAGACCCAGTACTTC.